This T cell receptor beta chain was captured by sequencing in a study of shared clonotypes between healthy human individuals. Regarding the study as a whole: Generally, estimated richness proved larger in naive subsets than it did in memory subsets.

The data were produced by immunoSEQ multiplex PCR, yet TCRdb's version contains in-frame clones alone and is incomplete. The repertoire holds approximately 500,000 clones, 96% seen once, with under 0.06% in the top ten. On this clone: Antigen specificity is unknown. One junction end disagrees with the germline gene, perhaps due to a read error.

The CDR3 is 12 amino acids. Germline V gene data show CDR1 as SNHLY and CDR2 as FYNNEI. Partitioning of CD4+ cells yielded a CD45RA+ naive subset and a CD45RA-negative memory subset. The chain employs TRBV2 and TRBJ2-2, with D maybe TRBD1 (5 bases). The clonotype comes from a woman in her twenties or thirties in good health. What was sequenced was naive CD4+ T cells sorted from blood. This sample's subset: CD45RA+ positively selected. The CDR3, as DNA: TGTGCCAGCAGCGAAGGGGCCGGGGAGCTGTTTTTT. Translating gives CASSEGAGELFF.